This T cell receptor beta chain was observed in a study of shared clonotypes between healthy human individuals. Remarks on this clone: Its antigen is undetermined.

The study's findings and limits: The study drew on few donors, limiting represented genetic and exposure-history diversity.

J gave up 5 bases and V 3 bases, and 10 bases lay outside the gene matches. Germline V lookup: CDR1 MGHRA, CDR2 YSYEKL. CDR3 length equals 16 residues. This table comes from immunoSEQ multiplex PCR, and its TCRdb copy is limited to in-frame clones, with some not included. The profile shows approximately 740,000 clones, around 67% of them singletons. The sample taken for sequencing was memory CD4+ T cells sorted from blood. Subset of the sample: CD45RA-negative fraction. This sequence was found in a woman in her thirties in good health. This chain joins TRBV4-1 and TRBJ2-7; 10 nucleotides agree with TRBD2. CDR3 loop: CASSQDQTSGLHEQYF. In DNA, the CDR3 is TGCGCCAGCAGCCAGGATCAGACTAGCGGGCTGCACGAGCAGTACTTC.